A selection of T cell receptor beta chains follows, all from one sample in a study of blood T cell repertoires in COVID-19. Only in-frame clones appear in the TCRdb table, and some are missing; sequencing was by immunoSEQ multiplex PCR. The profile shows roughly 55,000 clones, over 75% of them singletons. Sequencing was performed on peripheral blood. The origin of the receptors is a man in his 60s with active or convalescent COVID-19. CDR3s include the opening cysteine and the closing phenylalanine or tryptophan. D genes are given only for firm matches. Some rows mark clone size as missing; the rest say once, few, many or name a class of expanded clone.

>TRBV5-1|TRBJ1-5|15|NA|NA
TGCGCCAGCAGCTTGTGGGGGGATAGCAATCAGCCCCAGCATTTT
CASSLWGDSNQPQHF
>TRBV5-1|TRBJ2-1|17|once|TRBD2
TGCGCCAGCAGCTTGAGCGGAGGGACTAGCGGGAGAAATGAGCAGTTCTTC
CASSLSGGTSGRNEQFF
>TRBV5-8|TRBJ1-1|13|NA|TRBD1
TGTGCCAGCAGCTTGGCCAACAGGGGTGAAGCTTTCTTT
CASSLANRGEAFF
>TRBV7-9|TRBJ2-1|15|NA|TRBD2
TGTGCCAGCAGCTTAGTTACTAGCGGGGGGGCGGAGCAGTTCTTC
CASSLVTSGGAEQFF
>TRBV7-9|TRBJ2-5|15|NA|TRBD1
TGTGCCAGCAGCTCGGGGACAGGGAAGTCTCCGACCCAGTACTTC
CASSSGTGKSPTQYF
>TRBV27|TRBJ2-7|15|NA|NA
TGTGCCAGCAGTTTACTCCAGGGGCATAGGTACGAGCAGTACTTC
CASSLLQGHRYEQYF
>TRBV6-2/TRBV6-3|TRBJ1-5|15|NA|NA
TGTGCCAGCAGTTACGTCAGGGGTGGCAATCAGCCCCAGCATTTT
CASSYVRGGNQPQHF
>TRBV30|TRBJ2-7|13|few|NA
TGTGCCTGGAGTGTAGAAGGGGCCCACGAGCAGTACTTC
CAWSVEGAHEQYF
>TRBV5-1|TRBJ2-2|14|NA|TRBD1
TGCGCCAGCGGTAACAGGGGGAACACCGGGGAGCTGTTTTTT
CASGNRGNTGELFF
>TRBV19|TRBJ2-7|14|NA|NA
TGTGCCAGTACCCCGACGAGGGGGACCTACGAGCAGTACTTC
CASTPTRGTYEQYF
>TRBV19|TRBJ2-1|12|NA|NA
TGTGCCAGTAGTATAGCATACAATGAGCAGTTCTTC
CASSIAYNEQFF
>TRBV19|TRBJ2-7|12|NA|NA
TGTGCCAGTAGTACCGGACTAAGCGAGCAGTACTTC
CASSTGLSEQYF
>TRBV29-1|TRBJ2-7|10|NA|TRBD1
TGCAGCAGGGACAGGGACGAGCAGTACTTC
CSRDRDEQYF
>TRBV7-8|TRBJ1-6|14|NA|TRBD1
TGTGCCATTTCCGGGACAGGGGGTAATTCACCCCTCCACTTT
CAISGTGGNSPLHF
>TRBV2|TRBJ2-2|18|NA|NA
TGTGCCAGCAGTGAAGAACTGGGGAGATGGTCATTCAGCGGGGAGCTGTTTTTT
CASSEELGRWSFSGELFF
>TRBV7-2|TRBJ2-3|15|NA|NA
TGTGCCAGCAGCTTAGTTCCTTTGGGCGCAGATACGCAGTATTTT
CASSLVPLGADTQYF
>TRBV10-3|TRBJ2-3|13|NA|NA
TGTGCCATCAGTGTCAGTAGCACAGATACGCAGTATTTT
CAISVSSTDTQYF
>TRBV11-2|TRBJ2-7|16|NA|TRBD2
TGTGCCAGCAGCCTGTCTAGCGGGAGCCCCCCCTACGAGCAGTACTTC
CASSLSSGSPPYEQYF
>TRBV19|TRBJ1-1|13|NA|NA
TGTGCCAGTAAGGAGAGAATGAACACTGAAGCTTTCTTT
CASKERMNTEAFF
>TRBV18|TRBJ2-3|16|once|TRBD2
TGTGCCAGCTCTCTCACTAGCGGGAGTTGGGCAGATACGCAGTATTTT
CASSLTSGSWADTQYF
>TRBV5-8|TRBJ1-1|16|NA|NA
TGTGCCAGCAGCTTGGGCAGGGGTGTGTGGAGCACTGAAGCTTTCTTT
CASSLGRGVWSTEAFF
>TRBV6-4|TRBJ2-1|15|few|NA
TGTGCCAGCAGTGTCTCCTTCGAGCCCTACAATGAGCAGTTCTTC
CASSVSFEPYNEQFF
>TRBV5-1|TRBJ2-1|17|once|TRBD2
TGCGCCAGCAGCGCCGGGACTAGCGGGAGGGCATATGACGAGCAGTTCTTC
CASSAGTSGRAYDEQFF
>TRBV7-2|TRBJ2-7|15|NA|NA
TGTGCCAGCAGCCCCGCGGTGACCCAGACCTACGAGCAGTACTTC
CASSPAVTQTYEQYF
>TRBV4-1|TRBJ2-1|16|NA|TRBD2
TGCGCCAGCAGCCAACCTACTAGCGGGAGGCAGAATGAGCAGTTCTTC
CASSQPTSGRQNEQFF
>TRBV4-1|TRBJ1-3|16|NA|TRBD1
TGCGCCAGCAGCCAACAGACAGGGGGAGGTGGAAACACCATATATTTT
CASSQQTGGGGNTIYF
>TRBV6-1|TRBJ1-5|16|NA|NA
TGTGCCAGCAGTGAAGCGACGGGTAATGGCAATCAGCCCCAGCATTTT
CASSEATGNGNQPQHF
>TRBV5-8|TRBJ2-5|16|NA|NA
TGTGCCAGCAGCTTGGGGTCAGGGGCTCACCAAGAGACCCAGTACTTC
CASSLGSGAHQETQYF
>TRBV28|TRBJ1-2|13|NA|NA
TGTGCCAGCAGTGATCCAGGGTCTTCTGGCTACACCTTC
CASSDPGSSGYTF
>TRBV12-5|TRBJ1-2|14|NA|TRBD1
TGTGCTAGTGGTATGATACAGGGGGCGTTTGGCTACACCTTC
CASGMIQGAFGYTF
>TRBV10-1|TRBJ2-1|18|NA|TRBD2
TGCGCCAGCAGTGAGTCGATGGGGACTAGCGGGTTTACGAATGAGCAGTTCTTC
CASSESMGTSGFTNEQFF
>TRBV18|TRBJ2-7|13|NA|TRBD1
TGTGCCAGCAGGGGACAGGGACCCTACGAGCAGTACTTC
CASRGQGPYEQYF
>TRBV27|TRBJ2-3|15|NA|NA
TGTGCCAGCAGTTCCGGACAGACTTACACAGATACGCAGTATTTT
CASSSGQTYTDTQYF
>TRBV6-1|TRBJ1-1|16|NA|NA
TGTGCCAGCAGTGAAGAGGGGGTCGGGATGAACACTGAAGCTTTCTTT
CASSEEGVGMNTEAFF
>TRBV5-1|TRBJ2-7|15|once|NA
TGCGCCAGCACCTTGACCACGACAGGTTCCTACGAGCAGTACTTC
CASTLTTTGSYEQYF
>TRBV5-1|TRBJ2-3|14|NA|NA
TGCGCCAGCAGCTATCGGGACACGACAGATACGCAGTATTTT
CASSYRDTTDTQYF
>TRBV5-1|TRBJ2-3|15|NA|NA
TGCGCCAGCAGCTTGGGTCGGGGGAACACAGATACGCAGTATTTT
CASSLGRGNTDTQYF
>TRBV4-2|TRBJ2-7|15|NA|TRBD2
TGTGCCAGCAGCCAGGGCGGGGGGCTCTCCTACGAGCAGTACTTC
CASSQGGGLSYEQYF